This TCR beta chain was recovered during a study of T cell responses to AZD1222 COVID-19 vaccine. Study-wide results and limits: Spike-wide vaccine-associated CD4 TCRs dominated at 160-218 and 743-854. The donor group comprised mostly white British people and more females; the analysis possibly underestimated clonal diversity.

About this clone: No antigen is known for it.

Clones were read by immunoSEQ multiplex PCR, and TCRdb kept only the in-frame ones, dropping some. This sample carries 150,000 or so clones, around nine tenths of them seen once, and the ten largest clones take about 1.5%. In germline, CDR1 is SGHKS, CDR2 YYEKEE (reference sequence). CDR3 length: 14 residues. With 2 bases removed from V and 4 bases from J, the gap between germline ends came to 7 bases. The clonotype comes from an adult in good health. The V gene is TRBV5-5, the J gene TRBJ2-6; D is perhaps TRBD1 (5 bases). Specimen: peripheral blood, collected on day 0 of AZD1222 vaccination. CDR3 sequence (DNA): TGTGCCAGCAGCTTAGGGGAAGGGGCCAACGTCCTGACTTTC. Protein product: CASSLGEGANVLTF.